The sequence of this TCR beta chain was determined in a study of CD8+CD57+ T cells in acquired aplastic anemia. Only patients with CD8+CD57+ cell expansion on flow cytometry were chosen for sequencing. Concerning this clonotype: Its antigen is unidentified.

The germline V gene encodes CDR1 DFQATT and CDR2 SNEGSKA (reference sequence). The CDR3 covers 14 residues. The ends were cut back, 3 bases at V and 6 bases at J, with 17 bases in the middle. The study, taken as a whole, reports: Patients were compared with controls for CD8+ Simpson's diversity, and no significant difference emerged. Researchers report that about 28 CD8+ CDR3 sequences appeared in both patients and controls.

According to the study, genomic DNA was the template for TCR beta VDJ and CDR3 profiling. In TCRdb, the reads were re-called with MiXCR into one record per CDR3 protein. The table has over 150,000 distinct CDR3 sequences, over 50% seen once; the top ten hold 10% to 15%. The sequence was collected from a human donor with aplastic anemia. The rearrangement uses TRBV20-1 and TRBJ1-2, with a tentative D call TRBD1 (5 bases). Sequencing was performed on sorted CD4+, CD8+, or CD8+CD57+ T cells (not recorded which) from PBMCs. CDR3 nucleotides: TGCAGTGCTAGGGGGCAACAGGCAGGGCATGGCTACACCTTC. Translating gives CSARGQQAGHGYTF.